Below are 5 T cell receptor beta chains sequenced from a single sample in a study of cytomegalovirus exposure and HLA in healthy donors. 13 Jbeta primers and 60 Vbeta primers were used for the PCR. Some clones are missing from TCRdb's copy, which holds only in-frame ones; the method was immunoSEQ multiplex PCR. Of about 170,000 clones listed, around 85% are singletons. Material for sequencing was PBMCs. The receptors were sampled from a boy between 2 and 10 years old in good health and CMV-seronegative.

The chain carries TRBV7-9 and TRBJ2-7, with 10 bases identical to TRBD2. V lost 2 bases to trimming and J lost 4 bases; unmatched junction nucleotides: 8. From germline, CDR1 is SEHNR and CDR2 FQNEAQ (reference sequence). CDR3 length: 16 amino acids. CDR3 residues: CASSLSLAGDVYEQYF. The CDR3 DNA follows: TGTGCCAGCAGCTTATCCCTAGCGGGAGATGTTTACGAGCAGTACTTC. Full variable domain (rest looked up from reference TRBV7-9 and TRBJ2-7): DTGVSQNPRHKITKRGQNVTFRCDPISEHNRLYWYRQTLGQGPEFLTYFQNEAQLEKSRLLSDRFSAERPKGSFSTLEIQRTEQGDSAMYLCASSLSLAGDVYEQYFGPGTRLTVT.

V usage is TRBV9 and J usage is TRBJ2-5, with TRBD2 matching over 8 bases. The CDR3 runs to 17 residues. Trimming cost V 0 bases and J 5 bases; bases outside gene matches: 12. The germline gives CDR1 SGDLS, CDR2 YYNGEE. CDR3 in amino acids: CASSVGIRAGGGETQYF. CDR3 bases: TGTGCCAGCAGCGTAGGAATACGGGCGGGAGGAGGGGAGACCCAGTACTTC.

This chain joins TRBV15 and TRBJ2-1; tentative D call: TRBD2 (6 bases). The CDR3 is made up of 13 amino acids. Between the trimmed V and J ends, which lost 4 bases and 3 bases, there was a span of 7 bases. Germline values: CDR1 LNHNV, CDR2 YYDKDF (reference sequence). The CDR3 coding sequence is TGTGCCACCAGCAACGGGGGCTACAATGAGCAGTTCTTC. It codes for CATSNGGYNEQFF.

The gene calls are TRBV2 and TRBJ1-1; D is uncertain. The CDR3 has 14 amino acids. CDR1 SNHLY and CDR2 FYNNEI come from the germline V gene. V was trimmed by 4 bases and J by 0 bases, leaving 9 bases between them. The CDR3 nucleotides are TGTGCCAGCAGTGGGGCCCCGATGAACACTGAAGCTTTCTTT. It yields the protein CASSGAPMNTEAFF.

This clone was counted a few times. V is TRBV10-3 and J is TRBJ1-1; D call uncertain. The V gene lost 0 bases and the J gene lost 7 bases, with 9 bases spanning the gap. The CDR3 consists of 13 residues. Germline CDR1 is ENHRY and CDR2 is SYGVKD. CDR3 nucleotide sequence: TGTGCCATCAGTGAGTCTGCGGAATTTGAAGCTTTCTTT. This sequence encodes CAISESAEFEAFF.